This TCR beta chain was profiled in a study of radiation and T cells in renal cell carcinoma (dated by TCRdb to 2018 to 2020). About the investigation overall: A total of approximately 53 samples underwent TCR beta sequencing, made up of approximately 26 tumors and about 27 peripheral blood samples. The final blood draw was performed at 4 weeks after radiation, at the same time as nephrectomy. In the 45 to 65 samples combined, about 4 million unique CDR3 nucleotide sequences were found, encoding about 2.7 million unique CDR3 amino acid sequences. What the study reported, not specific to this receptor: With a single-armed trial design, the study had no way to address how radiation dose or scheduling affects the TCR repertoire. Because pretreatment tumor biopsies were not available, the baseline intratumoral presence of clonotypes could not be determined. In blood, the top tumor clonotypes increased from baseline to 2 weeks after radiation and then shrank by 4 weeks, which suggests a temporary expansion of tumor-resident clones. Blood repertoire dynamics were not followed beyond 4 weeks after treatment.

This clone was recorded only once. The antigen it recognizes is unknown. One base away there is no much larger clone; base qualities are not given. This sample's time point label indicates: blood 4 weeks post-SBRT, at nephrectomy. Explained via the paper, the treatment or condition label denotes: 15 Gy SBRT to primary tumor, nephrectomy 4 weeks later. The samples were obtained from a clinical trial, where primary renal cell carcinomas were treated with 15 Gy stereotactic body radiation therapy and then removed by nephrectomy 4 weeks afterward. To follow tumor-enriched clonotypes, serial peripheral blood was collected from radiation-treated patients at baseline and at 2 weeks and 4 weeks after SBRT. Renal cell carcinoma with clear cell pathology was present in all patients. Genomic DNA for TCR sequencing was prepared using the QIAamp DNA Blood Mini Kit (Qiagen). Samples were included in the analyses only if all quality control checks were passed.

The immunoSEQ kit was used, according to the manufacturer's recommendations, to generate TCR beta libraries from genomic DNA. For library preparation, a first multiplex PCR was performed with proprietary primers, followed by a second PCR in which unique barcodes were added, and bead cleanups were performed after each round. Each sample batch included a kit-provided positive control reaction and a negative control reaction. The final libraries were assessed on an Agilent 4200 TapeStation D1000 ScreenTape, pooled by volume, and quantified by qPCR. Sequencing ran on an Illumina NextSeq500 with a MidOutput 150-cycle cartridge, using 156 Read1 and 15 Index1 cycles with kit custom primers. The pooled library was loaded at about 0.96 pM, and approximately 19% PhiX control was spiked in. The paper's processing steps were these. The vendor-processed data were analyzed in R, and a clonotype was defined as all T cells that share the same CDR3 nucleotide sequence. For clone abundance analyses, frequencies were normalized to the 10,000 most abundant clones in each sample. Public T cell clones, which averaged fewer than five per sample, were excluded before analysis. A difference in abundance of at least 32-fold between compartments was used to define tumor-enriched and baseline blood-enriched clonotypes. Clonotypes expanded or contracted between blood time points were identified with a beta-binomial differential abundance model. Tumor-blood repertoire similarity was measured with the Baroni-Urbani and Buser coefficient, and group comparisons used two-tailed Wilcoxon tests in R. Not all clones reach the TCRdb copy of this immuneACCESS table, which keeps in-frame sequences only. Checked studies attribute under half of the gap to unresolved V genes and leave the rest unexplained. That table is the source of V, J and clone size, and D and trimming were worked out from the DNA. This sample gives 150,000 or so clones in total; around 89% of them show up just once. Jointly, the top ten make up approximately 10% of the sample.

The TCR was taken from a woman aged 50 to 60 with renal cell carcinoma. This sample comprised blood, obtained from a patient whose treatment included radiotherapy and nephrectomy.

The nucleotide sequence is given as TGTGCCAGCAGCTTAGCCAGAAGCTCCTACGAGCAGTACTTC. Translated, it gives CASSLARSSYEQYF. This chain joins TRBV7-2 to TRBJ2-7; the D gene remains uncertain. The CDR3 contains 14 residues, cysteine and phenylalanine counted. Of all the DNA, just the CDR3 is kept, 42 bases in frame from base 1. V is shortened by 0 bases, J by 0 bases, and the region joining them spans 6 bases. CDR1 and CDR2, per the germline V gene, are SGHTA and FQGNSA.